This section outlines one T cell receptor beta chain sequence together with its context. The V gene's germline CDR1 is SGHTS and CDR2 YDEGEE. The junction had 6 bases not matched to a gene; V was cut back by 2 bases and J by 6 bases. The CDR3 consists of 15 residues. This specimen comes from a study of blood T cell repertoires in COVID-19. About the study: Acute-phase and convalescent COVID-19 samples originated in the United States, Italy and Spain. Sample material is recorded as cDNA or gDNA derived from T cells, B-cell-depleted T cells, or PBMCs.

The authors' processing: Reference gene primers were amplified, and this amplification served to estimate nucleated cell counts. Produced via immunoSEQ multiplex PCR; TCRdb's table is partial and in-frame only. For V, J and clone size, that table is used; D and trimming come from the DNA. The sample consists of tens of thousands of clones, around nine tenths of them appearing once. Sequenced sample: peripheral blood. This sequence joins TRBV5-8 and TRBJ2-3; the match to TRBD2 covers 10 bases. The sequence came from a man aged 45-65 years with active COVID-19. CDR3 nucleotide sequence: TGTGCCAGCAGCTTATGGGCTAGCGGGAGCGATACGCAGTATTTT. It is translated as CASSLWASGSDTQYF. The full variable domain, rest sourced from reference TRBV5-8 and TRBJ2-3, is EAGVTQSPTHLIKTRGQQATLRCSPISGHTSVYWYQQALGLGLQFLLWYDEGEERNRGNFPPRFSGRQFPNYSSELNVNALELEDSALYLCASSLWASGSDTQYFGPGTRLTVL.